The rows below give T cell receptor beta chains drawn from one sample of a study of cytomegalovirus exposure and HLA in healthy donors. Clones were read by immunoSEQ multiplex PCR, and TCRdb kept only the in-frame ones, dropping some. The table records approximately 150,000 clones, roughly three quarters of them present only once. Sequenced sample: PBMCs. Receptors were obtained from a woman aged 50 to 60 in good health and CMV-seropositive. Each CDR3 is given with its conserved first and last residue. A D gene is named only where the DNA matches it firmly. A row's size may be missing; if present it is once, few, many or a size class.

TRBJ1-4 | - | - | 14 | TRBV5-1 | CASSQTATNEKLFF | TGCGCCAGCAGCCAGACAGCAACTAATGAAAAACTGTTTTTT
TRBJ1-3 | - | - | 15 | TRBV9 | CASSVEGDVGNTIYF | TGTGCCAGCAGCGTAGAGGGAGACGTTGGAAACACCATATATTTT
TRBJ2-7 | few | - | 14 | TRBV7-6 | CASSSLGHSYEQYF | TGTGCCAGCAGCTCCCTAGGACACTCCTACGAGCAGTACTTC
TRBJ2-1 | once | - | 15 | TRBV9 | CASSVDSITSGEQFF | TGTGCCAGCAGCGTTGACAGTATCACTTCAGGTGAGCAGTTCTTC
TRBJ1-2 | - | - | 12 | TRBV6-5 | CASSYLGDGYTF | TGTGCCAGCAGTTACCTTGGAGATGGCTACACCTTC
TRBJ2-3 | - | - | 15 | TRBV7-6 | CASSGGGGVTDTQYF | TGTGCCAGCAGCGGGGGGGGCGGGGTTACAGATACGCAGTATTTT
TRBJ2-7 | - | - | 14 | TRBV11-2 | CASSLGQLSYEQYF | TGTGCCAGCAGCTTAGGGCAGTTGTCCTACGAGCAGTACTTC
TRBJ1-2 | - | - | 15 | TRBV6-5 | CASSSSGGMGYGYTF | TGTGCCAGCAGTTCCTCGGGAGGGATGGGCTATGGCTACACCTTC
TRBJ2-7 | once | TRBD1 | 15 | TRBV19 | CASSIGQGISYEQYF | TGTGCCAGTAGTATCGGACAGGGGATTTCCTACGAGCAGTACTTC
TRBJ2-7 | - | TRBD1 | 15 | TRBV6-5 | CASSYGTGGSYEQYF | TGTGCCAGCAGTTACGGGACAGGGGGATCCTACGAGCAGTACTTC
TRBJ1-1 | - | TRBD1 | 18 | TRBV10-3 | CAISELVPIQGQSTEAFF | TGTGCCATCAGTGAGTTGGTACCCATACAGGGACAGAGCACTGAAGCTTTCTTT
TRBJ2-2 | - | TRBD1 | 15 | TRBV5-4 | CASSLEQGDTGELFF | TGTGCCAGCAGCTTAGAACAGGGGGACACCGGGGAGCTGTTTTTT
TRBJ1-2 | - | TRBD1 | 13 | TRBV10-3 | CAIGRDRDYGYTF | TGTGCCATCGGCCGGGACAGGGACTATGGCTACACCTTC
TRBJ1-2 | - | - | 13 | TRBV4-2 | CASSQSVIHGYTF | TGTGCCAGCAGCCAATCAGTTATCCATGGCTACACCTTC
TRBJ2-1 | - | TRBD1 | 13 | TRBV5-1 | CASSRDRYNGQFF | TGCGCCAGCAGTCGGGACAGATACAATGGGCAGTTCTTC
TRBJ2-5 | - | TRBD2 | 15 | TRBV5-1 | CASSETSGGQETQYF | TGCGCCAGCAGCGAGACTAGCGGGGGTCAAGAGACCCAGTACTTC
TRBJ2-3 | - | - | 11 | TRBV10-3 | CAIKLLDTQYF | TGTGCCATCAAACTCCTAGATACGCAGTATTTT
TRBJ1-2 | - | TRBD1 | 14 | TRBV2 | CASKGQGNNYGYTF | TGTGCCAGCAAAGGACAGGGAAATAACTATGGCTACACCTTC
TRBJ2-2 | once | - | 15 | TRBV2 | CASTPSDPRTGELFF | TGTGCCAGCACTCCTAGCGATCCCAGAACCGGGGAGCTGTTTTTT
TRBJ2-7 | - | - | 13 | TRBV6-1 | CASVPPGGYEQYF | TGTGCCAGCGTGCCCCCCGGGGGCTACGAGCAGTACTTC
TRBJ1-1 | - | TRBD1 | 12 | TRBV7-9 | CASSLGDSEAFF | TGTGCCAGCAGCTTAGGGGACAGTGAAGCTTTCTTT
TRBJ2-5 | - | - | 14 | TRBV28 | CASSRTGTLETQYF | TGTGCCAGCAGCCGTACCGGGACTTTGGAGACCCAGTACTTC
TRBJ1-3 | - | TRBD1 | 15 | TRBV9 | CASTSGQRSGNTIYF | TGTGCCAGCACCTCGGGACAGCGGTCTGGAAACACCATATATTTT
TRBJ2-7 | - | - | 13 | TRBV23-1 | CASSPKESDEQYF | TGCGCCAGCAGTCCCAAAGAGTCGGACGAGCAGTACTTC
TRBJ2-3 | - | TRBD2 | 19 | TRBV5-1 | CASSLVAGGTSDSTDTQYF | TGCGCCAGCAGCTTGGTGGCGGGGGGCACGAGTGATAGCACAGATACGCAGTATTTT
TRBJ1-1 | - | - | 15 | TRBV5-1 | CASSWGSGDGTEAFF | TGCGCCAGCAGCTGGGGATCGGGGGATGGCACTGAAGCTTTCTTT
TRBJ1-2 | - | TRBD1 | 13 | TRBV6-5 | CASSSGTGASYTF | TGTGCCAGCAGTTCCGGGACAGGGGCCAGCTACACCTTC
TRBJ2-1 | few | - | 15 | TRBV5-1 | CASSLKGPGYNEQFF | TGCGCCAGCAGCTTGAAGGGGCCCGGGTACAATGAGCAGTTCTTC
TRBJ1-3 | - | - | 14 | TRBV7-9 | CASSPYQAGNTIYF | TGTGCCAGCAGCCCCTATCAAGCTGGAAACACCATATATTTT
TRBJ2-4 | once | TRBD2 | 18 | TRBV2 | CASRQGLAGGLVKNIQYF | TGTGCCAGCAGGCAGGGACTAGCGGGGGGGCTTGTCAAAAACATTCAGTACTTC
TRBJ2-1 | - | - | 16 | TRBV19 | CASTSDLFGSLGEQFF | TGTGCCAGTACCAGCGACCTATTCGGGAGCCTAGGTGAGCAGTTCTTC
TRBJ2-2 | once | - | 17 | TRBV5-1 | CASSLVAGRTNTGELFF | TGCGCCAGCAGCTTGGTTGCCGGCAGGACGAACACCGGGGAGCTGTTTTTT
TRBJ1-1 | - | - | 13 | TRBV6-6 | CASSYSVSTEAFF | TGTGCCAGCAGTTACTCTGTGAGCACTGAAGCTTTCTTT
TRBJ1-5 | once | - | 16 | TRBV5-6 | CASSRARGIGNQPQHF | TGTGCCAGCAGCCGTGCCCGGGGGATAGGGAATCAGCCCCAGCATTTT
TRBJ1-1 | - | - | 16 | TRBV5-1 | CASSSRVDRGNTEAFF | TGCGCCAGCAGCTCTAGGGTTGATAGGGGGAACACTGAAGCTTTCTTT
TRBJ1-1 | - | - | 19 | TRBV15 | CATSRDLLLGTPANTEAFF | TGTGCCACCAGCAGAGATCTCCTATTAGGGACTCCTGCAAACACTGAAGCTTTCTTT
TRBJ1-2 | - | TRBD1 | 16 | TRBV30 | CAWSTPRAGGTYGYTF | TGTGCCTGGAGTACCCCCCGCGCAGGGGGGACCTATGGCTACACCTTC
TRBJ2-5 | once | - | 13 | TRBV7-3 | CASSRAGWETQYF | TGTGCCAGCAGCCGCGCGGGGTGGGAGACCCAGTACTTC
TRBJ1-1 | - | - | 16 | TRBV11-1 | CASSRRGGRQNTEAFF | TGTGCCAGCAGCCGGAGGGGGGGACGTCAGAACACTGAAGCTTTCTTT
TRBJ1-1 | - | TRBD1 | 14 | TRBV6-1 | CASTRTGVNTEAFF | TGTGCCAGCACCCGGACAGGCGTGAACACTGAAGCTTTCTTT